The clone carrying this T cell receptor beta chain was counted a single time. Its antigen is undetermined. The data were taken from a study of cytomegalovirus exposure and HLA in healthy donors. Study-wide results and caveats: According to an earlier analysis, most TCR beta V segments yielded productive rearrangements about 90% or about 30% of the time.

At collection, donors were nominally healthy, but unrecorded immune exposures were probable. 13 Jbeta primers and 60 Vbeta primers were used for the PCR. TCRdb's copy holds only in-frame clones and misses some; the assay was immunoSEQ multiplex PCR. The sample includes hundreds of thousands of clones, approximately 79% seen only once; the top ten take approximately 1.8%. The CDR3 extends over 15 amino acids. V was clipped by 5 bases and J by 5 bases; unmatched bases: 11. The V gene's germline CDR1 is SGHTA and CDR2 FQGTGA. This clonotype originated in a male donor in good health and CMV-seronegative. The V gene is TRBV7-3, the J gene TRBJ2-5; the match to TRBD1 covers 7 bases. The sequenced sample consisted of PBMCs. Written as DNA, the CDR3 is TGTGCCAGCAGCACAGCCCGACAGGGAGCGGAGACCCAGTACTTC. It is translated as CASSTARQGAETQYF.